This entry lists 27 T cell receptor beta chains sequenced from one sample in a study of blood T cell repertoires in COVID-19 (dated by TCRdb to the early 2020s). Libraries were prepared through the immunoSEQ multiplex PCR assay. The source is immuneACCESS, and TCRdb retained only in-frame sequences with V and J called. Part of the clones is not carried over; for the studies checked, unresolved V genes explain less than half of this, and the remainder is unexplained. For this sample the table gives some 60,000 clones, of which more than 75% were detected only once. Jointly, the top ten make up approximately 0.93% of the sample. Source material: peripheral blood. Receptors originate from a man between 70 and 80 years old with acute or convalescent COVID-19.

The chain combines TRBV28 with TRBJ1-6; 7 bases are shared with TRBD1. CDR1 is MDHEN and CDR2 is SYDVKM in the germline V gene. J lost 10 bases, V lost 7 bases, and 10 bases had no gene match. This CDR3 spans 14 amino acids. The CDR3 loop reads CASTSGQLVSPLHF. In DNA, the CDR3 is TGTGCCAGCACCTCGGGACAGTTAGTCTCACCCCTCCACTTT.

CDR3 DNA sequence: TGTGCCAGCAGTTTGTGGACAGGCCCTCAGCCCCAGCATTTT. Protein product: CASSLWTGPQPQHF. J is TRBJ1-5 and V is TRBV7-2; 7 bases fit TRBD1. The germline V gene encodes CDR1 SGHTA and CDR2 FQGNSA. The junction had 8 bases not matched to a gene; V was cut back by 6 bases and J by 6 bases. The CDR3 sequence is 14 residues long.

This clone was recorded only once. The CDR3 sequence is CASSLVAGSYNEQFF. The DNA for the CDR3 is TGCGCCAGCAGCTTGGTTGCGGGATCCTACAATGAGCAGTTCTTC. The V gene is TRBV5-1, the J gene TRBJ2-1; tentative D call: TRBD2 (6 bases). Germline assignment: CDR1 SGHRS and CDR2 YFSETQ. The CDR3 contains 15 residues. Trimming shortened V by 0 bases and J by 1 base, and 8 bases separated the two germline ends.

V and J are TRBV9 and TRBJ2-2; D might be TRBD1 (5 bases). The CDR3 consists of 14 residues. V was trimmed by 1 base and J by 6 bases, leaving 10 bases between them. Germline assignment: CDR1 SGDLS and CDR2 YYNGEE. The CDR3 spells CASSVQTGAGELFF. CDR3 nucleotides: TGTGCCAGCAGCGTACAAACAGGTGCCGGGGAGCTGTTTTTT.

The rearrangement links TRBV19 to TRBJ1-5; D remains unclear. CDR3 length equals 13 residues. The V end was cut by 7 bases, the J end by 5 bases, with 12 bases between. Germline V gene lookup returns CDR1 LNHDA and CDR2 SQIVND (reference sequence). In DNA form, the CDR3 reads TGTGCCAGTACTACTACAACCTATCAGCCCCAGCATTTT. The encoded protein is CASTTTTYQPQHF. Based on the CDR3 plus reference TRBV19 and TRBJ1-5, the full variable domain is DGGITQSPKYLFRKEGQNVTLSCEQNLNHDAMYWYRQDPGQGLRLIYYSQIVNDFQKGDIAEGYSVSREKKESFPLTVTSAQKNPTAFYLCASTTTTYQPQHFGDGTRLSIL.

This clone occurred a few times. The chain employs TRBV7-2 and TRBJ2-7, with 7 bases that match TRBD1. From germline, CDR1 is SGHTA and CDR2 FQGNSA. The CDR3 is made up of 15 amino acids. V shed 6 bases, J shed 4 bases, and the junction held 12 bases outside the gene matches. CDR3 sequence reads: CASRSFGTAVYEQYF. CDR3 coding DNA: TGTGCCAGCAGGTCATTTGGGACAGCGGTTTACGAGCAGTACTTC.

V usage is TRBV7-8 and J usage is TRBJ1-2; the D gene is possibly TRBD1 (6 bases). The V gene's germline CDR1 is SGHVS and CDR2 FQNEAQ. The CDR3 spans 13 residues. V lost 5 bases, J lost 5 bases, and 12 bases lay in between. The CDR3 coding sequence is TGTGCCAGCAGCCGGACAGCTACTTATGGCTACACCTTC. Amino acid sequence: CASSRTATYGYTF.

This clone was detected a few times. The chain recombines TRBV4-2 with TRBJ1-1; possibly TRBD1 for D (6 bases). V was shortened by 0 bases and J by 5 bases, with 10 bases between the two germline ends. The germline CDR1 and CDR2 sequences are LGHNA and YNFKEQ. The CDR3 has 14 residues. CDR3 sequence reads: CASSQEAGATEAFF. In DNA form, the CDR3 reads TGTGCCAGCAGCCAAGAGGCAGGGGCGACTGAAGCTTTCTTT.

The chain carries TRBV28 and TRBJ1-4; maybe TRBD1 (5 bases). CDR1 and CDR2 (germline): MDHEN, SYDVKM. This CDR3 spans 11 amino acids. V was trimmed by 11 bases and J by 7 bases, leaving 11 bases between them. CDR3 sequence: CAARRGEKLFF. The CDR3 bases are TGTGCCGCTCGGAGGGGTGAAAAACTGTTTTTT. The full variable domain, in which reference TRBV28 and TRBJ1-4 provide the parts outside the CDR3, is DVKVTQSSRYLVKRTGEKVFLECVQDMDHENMFWYRQDPGLGLRLIYFSYDVKMKEKGDIPEGYSVSREKKERFSLILESASTNQTSMYLCAARRGEKLFFGSGTQLSVL.

The rearrangement links TRBV6-1 to TRBJ1-5; D is unresolved. The V end lost 3 bases, the J end lost 4 bases, and 7 bases lay between the germline ends. Germline V gene data show CDR1 as MNHNS and CDR2 as SASEGT. CDR3 length: 13 residues. For the CDR3, the DNA is TGTGCCAGCAGTGATTTTCAGAATCAGCCCCAGCATTTT. Translating it yields CASSDFQNQPQHF.

The rearrangement links TRBV28 to TRBJ1-2, with no clear D. The CDR3 has 12 amino acids. V lost 7 bases and J 6 bases, leaving 12 bases between the germline ends. The germline CDR1 and CDR2 sequences are MDHEN and SYDVKM. For the CDR3, the DNA is TGTGCCAGCAATTCCCCAAATGATGGCTACACCTTC. Translating gives CASNSPNDGYTF.

V and J are TRBV5-1 and TRBJ2-1, with no clear D. This CDR3 comprises 16 residues. Germline V gene sequence: CDR1 SGHRS, CDR2 YFSETQ. V lost 4 bases to trimming and J lost 9 bases, with 23 bases between them. CDR3 loop: CASSPTTLGTFVEQFF. Written as DNA, the CDR3 is TGCGCCAGCAGCCCAACGACGCTAGGTACGTTTGTTGAGCAGTTCTTC.

As DNA, the CDR3 is TGTGCCAGCAGCCCACCGGGGGCGGGAGTTGGAAATGAGCAGTTCTTC. It codes for CASSPPGAGVGNEQFF. The chain joins TRBV7-3 to TRBJ2-1; the D gene is possibly TRBD2 (7 bases). This CDR3 comprises 16 residues. V was pared by 5 bases and J by 7 bases, with 21 bases between. The germline gives CDR1 SGHTA, CDR2 FQGTGA.

CDR3 loop: CASSTRTQTRQKETQYF. In nucleotides, the CDR3 is TGTGCCAGTAGTACACGAACACAAACAAGACAGAAAGAGACCCAGTACTTC. J is TRBJ2-5 and V is TRBV19, with a tentative D call TRBD1 (5 bases). Per the germline V gene, CDR1 is LNHDA and CDR2 is SQIVND (reference sequence). Trimming pared 4 bases from V and 3 bases from J, leaving 21 bases between. The CDR3 runs 17 residues.

The chain couples TRBV20-1 to TRBJ1-2; 7 bases map to TRBD1. The CDR3 extends over 12 amino acids. Trimming cost V 4 bases and J 8 bases; bases outside gene matches: 7. CDR1 is DFQATT and CDR2 is SNEGSKA in the germline V gene (reference sequence). This CDR3 reads CSANEQGLGYTF. In DNA form, the CDR3 reads TGCAGTGCTAATGAACAGGGGTTAGGCTACACCTTC.

V usage is TRBV27 and J usage is TRBJ1-4, with no clear D. Trimming took off 2 bases at V and 4 bases at J, with 11 bases between the two ends. CDR1 MNHEY and CDR2 SMNVEV come from the germline V gene (reference sequence). The CDR3 is made up of 15 amino acids. CDR3 DNA sequence: TGTGCCAGCAGTTTACGGGGAACTATTAATGAAAAACTGTTTTTT. It specifies CASSLRGTINEKLFF.

The V and J genes are TRBV19 and TRBJ2-2, with 7 bases fitting TRBD2. V trimming: 3 bases; J trimming: 2 bases; junction bases outside the gene matches: 6. The CDR3 spans 16 residues. The germline V gene has CDR1 LNHDA and CDR2 SQIVND (reference sequence). The CDR3 spells CASSIDGRRNTGELFF. The CDR3 DNA reads TGTGCCAGTAGTATTGACGGGAGGCGAAACACCGGGGAGCTGTTTTTT. The variable domain in full, completed from reference TRBV19 and TRBJ2-2, reads DGGITQSPKYLFRKEGQNVTLSCEQNLNHDAMYWYRQDPGQGLRLIYYSQIVNDFQKGDIAEGYSVSREKKESFPLTVTSAQKNPTAFYLCASSIDGRRNTGELFFGEGSRLTVL.

This clone turned up a few times. The J gene is TRBJ1-2, the V gene TRBV19, with D unresolved. The germline gives CDR1 LNHDA, CDR2 SQIVND (reference sequence). The CDR3 runs to 11 residues. Between the trimmed V and J ends, which lost 8 bases and 7 bases, there was a span of 11 bases. The CDR3 bases are TGTGCCAGTTCCGGAGGAGCTGGCTACACCTTC. It translates to CASSGGAGYTF.

This clone was seen just once. This CDR3 reads CSVGVRGYEQYF. The CDR3 nucleotides are TGCAGCGTTGGAGTCAGGGGGTACGAGCAGTACTTC. This chain links TRBV29-1 with TRBJ2-7; the match to TRBD1 covers 7 bases. Trimming cost V 4 bases and J 4 bases; bases outside gene matches: 4. The CDR3 extends over 12 amino acids. Germline CDR1 and CDR2: SQVTM and ANQGSEA.

The chain couples TRBV29-1 to TRBJ1-1, with 7 bases aligning to TRBD1. The ends lost 6 bases at V and 0 bases at J; junction bases unmatched: 4. The CDR3 covers 13 residues. CDR1 and CDR2 from the germline V gene are SQVTM and ANQGSEA. The CDR3 DNA is TGCAGCGTGGGACAGAGATTGAACACTGAAGCTTTCTTT. Protein: CSVGQRLNTEAFF. Looking up the rest from reference TRBV29-1 and TRBJ1-1 gives the full variable domain: SAVISQKPSRDICQRGTSLTIQCQVDSQVTMMFWYRQQPGQSLTLIATANQGSEATYESGFVIDKFPISRPNLTFSTLTVSNMSPEDSSIYLCSVGQRLNTEAFFGQGTRLTVV.

The chain is built from TRBV25-1 and TRBJ2-7, with a tentative D call TRBD1 (6 bases). The CDR3 consists of 15 residues. Looked up from germline, CDR1 is MGHDK and CDR2 is SYGVNS. V was cut by 4 bases and J by 1 base, with 14 bases left in between. CDR3: CASSGPGTKSYEQYF. CDR3 nucleotide sequence: TGTGCCAGCAGTGGGCCCGGGACAAAATCCTACGAGCAGTACTTC.

This clone was picked up a small number of times. The chain carries TRBV24-1 and TRBJ1-5; 10 bases agree with TRBD1. Germline lookup yields CDR1 KGHDR and CDR2 SFDVKD. V shed 7 bases, J shed 2 bases, and the junction held 1 base outside the gene matches. This CDR3 has 14 amino acids. The CDR3 DNA follows: TGTGCCACCAGAGGGACAGGGGGCAATCAGCCCCAGCATTTT. Amino acids: CATRGTGGNQPQHF.

The V gene is TRBV18, the J gene TRBJ2-2; D may be TRBD1 (5 bases). The V end lost 4 bases, the J end lost 1 base, and 10 bases lay between the germline ends. CDR1 KGHSH and CDR2 LQKENI come from the germline V gene. CDR3 length equals 15 residues. For the CDR3, the DNA is TGTGCCAGCTCACTTGGACAAGGGAACACCGGGGAGCTGTTTTTT. This codes for CASSLGQGNTGELFF.

The rearrangement joins TRBV7-8 to TRBJ2-6; D gene uncertain. CDR3 length: 16 amino acids. From germline, CDR1 is SGHVS and CDR2 FQNEAQ. The ends were cut back, 7 bases at V and 1 base at J, with 14 bases in the middle. CDR3 loop: CASKEQPHSGANVLTF. CDR3 coding DNA: TGTGCCAGCAAGGAGCAACCTCATTCTGGGGCCAACGTCCTGACTTTC.

The V call is TRBV12-3 or TRBV12-4, the J call TRBJ2-7; 12 bases agree with TRBD2. Trimming removed 4 bases from V and 13 bases from J; junction bases left unmatched: 8. The CDR3 covers 13 residues. As DNA, the CDR3 is TGTGCCAGCAGTTCCCCGACTAGCGGGAGAATTTACTTC. Amino acid sequence: CASSSPTSGRIYF.

The CDR3 spells CASSVGGGRETQYF. CDR3 DNA sequence: TGTGCCAGCAGCGTAGGCGGGGGGCGGGAGACCCAGTACTTC. J is TRBJ2-5 and V is TRBV9; 8 bases align to TRBD2. Germline CDR1 and CDR2: SGDLS and YYNGEE. Trimming took 0 bases from V and 5 from J; bases not matched to a gene: 3. CDR3 length: 14 residues.

The rearrangement joins TRBV7-2 to TRBJ2-3; 14 nucleotides match TRBD2. Germline V CDR1 and CDR2: SGHTA, FQGNSA. The V segment lost 6 bases and the J segment 6 bases; nucleotides outside the gene matches: 5. The CDR3 covers 15 residues. The CDR3 DNA reads as TGTGCCAGCAGGCGGACTAGCGGGAGGCCGGATACGCAGTATTTT. Translated: CASRRTSGRPDTQYF.